Below are 24 T cell receptor beta chains sequenced from a single sample in a study of blood T cells in healthy people across ages. With a J-beta primer mix and a sample-barcoded 5' primer, a second PCR ran about 7 to 12 cycles. From the 5' RACE reads, TCRdb called clonotypes with MiXCR, one entry per CDR3 protein. The data show some 1 million distinct CDR3 sequences, 40% to 45% seen once. The specimen was blood. The receptors were sampled from a woman aged 60-75 years in good health.

The chain couples TRBV7-3 to TRBJ2-5; a possible D gene is TRBD2 (6 bases). Near its end, the DNA agrees better with TRBJ2-7, so the J call may be wrong. The CDR3 is made up of 13 amino acids. Germline CDR1 is SGHTA and CDR2 is FQGTGA. CDR3 sequence: CASSRYGEDEQYF. As DNA, the CDR3 is TGTGCCAGCAGCCGTTACGGGGAGGACGAGCAGTACTTC.

This clonotype was recorded a few times. The gene calls are TRBV20-1 and TRBJ2-4; TRBD1 agrees at 10 bases. Germline CDR1 DFQATT, CDR2 SNEGSKA (reference sequence). V lost 4 bases to trimming and J lost 8 bases; unmatched junction nucleotides: 8. This CDR3 comprises 14 residues. CDR3 DNA: TGCAGTGCTACCCCGGGACAGGGGAGGTACATTCAGTACTTC. This sequence encodes CSATPGQGRYIQYF.

This clonotype turned up a few times. This chain connects TRBV20-1 to TRBJ2-7; possibly TRBD1 for D (6 bases). The length of the CDR3 is 17 residues. Trimming took 5 bases from V and 4 from J, leaving 27 bases between them. Germline CDR1 DFQATT, CDR2 SNEGSKA (reference sequence). The CDR3 DNA follows: TGCAGTGCTGATTTCGGACAGAGACAAGCTAACCGGTACGAGCAGTACTTC. This codes for CSADFGQRQANRYEQYF.

This sequence joins TRBV6-2 or TRBV6-3 and TRBJ1-1; D is undetermined. Germline assignment: CDR1 MNHEY and CDR2 SVGEGT. The V gene lost 6 bases and the J gene lost 0 bases, with 5 bases spanning the gap. CDR3 length: 12 residues. This CDR3 reads CASREMNTEAFF. In DNA form, the CDR3 reads TGTGCCAGCAGGGAGATGAACACTGAAGCTTTCTTT.

This clonotype was found a few times. The chain recombines TRBV20-1 with TRBJ2-6; no clear D. There are 16 residues in the CDR3. Per the germline V gene, CDR1 is DFQATT and CDR2 is SNEGSKA (reference sequence). V was shortened by 6 bases and J by 0 bases, with 15 bases between the two germline ends. The CDR3: CSALTRAYSGANVLTF. DNA for the CDR3: TGCAGTGCCCTAACAAGGGCCTACTCTGGGGCCAACGTCCTGACTTTC.

The chain couples TRBV20-1 to TRBJ2-4; possibly TRBD2 for D (5 bases). The CDR3 is 15 amino acids. Germline lookup yields CDR1 DFQATT and CDR2 SNEGSKA (reference sequence). V was trimmed by 2 bases and J by 2 bases, leaving 13 bases between them. CDR3 nucleotide sequence: TGCAGTGCTAGACGACCGGGGAGCACCAAAAACATTCAGTACTTC. This encodes CSARRPGSTKNIQYF.

A word on this clonotype: Given a much more abundant clone one base away, this may be a read error. This chain connects TRBV20-1 to TRBJ2-1; D is perhaps TRBD2 (5 bases). Per germline, CDR1 DFQATT and CDR2 SNEGSKA (reference sequence). The CDR3 contains 14 residues. The CDR3 DNA reads as TGCAGTGCTGTCGGACTCAGCTCCTACAATGAGCGGTACTTC. Protein sequence: CSAVGLSSYNERYF.

The rearrangement links TRBV15 to TRBJ2-5; TRBD2 matches at 12 bases. The CDR3 has 15 residues. Losses at the gene ends were 5 bases for V and 11 bases for J; bases not matched to a gene: 12. CDR1 LNHNV and CDR2 YYDKDF come from the germline V gene (reference sequence). The CDR3 reads CATSARLAGANEQYF. The CDR3 DNA is TGTGCCACCAGCGCACGACTAGCGGGAGCCAATGAGCAGTACTTC.

The rearrangement uses TRBV20-1 and TRBJ2-4; perhaps TRBD2 as D (5 bases). The J call is in doubt because the DNA end fits TRBJ2-5 better. CDR3 length: 11 amino acids. The germline V gene has CDR1 DFQATT and CDR2 SNEGSKA (reference sequence). CDR3 loop: CSAIARGTQYF. Here the CDR3 DNA reads TGCAGTGCCATCGCTCGGGGGACCCAGTACTTC.

This chain joins TRBV5-1 and TRBJ2-1; 10 nucleotides match TRBD1. The CDR3 spans 16 residues. CDR1 is SGHRS, CDR2 YFSETQ, per germline. Losses at the gene ends were 3 bases for V and 10 bases for J; bases not matched to a gene: 13. The CDR3 loop reads CASSSGRDRGKVEQFF. The DNA of the CDR3 is TGCGCCAGCAGCTCGGGTCGGGACAGGGGAAAAGTGGAGCAGTTCTTC.

The V call is TRBV27, the J call TRBJ1-5; a possible D gene is TRBD1 (5 bases). From germline, CDR1 is MNHEY and CDR2 SMNVEV (reference sequence). The CDR3 contains 13 residues. V dropped 5 bases and J dropped 7 bases, with 12 bases sitting between them. CDR3 in amino acids: CASSITGGQPQHF. CDR3 bases: TGTGCCAGCAGTATAACCGGGGGACAGCCCCAGCATTTT.

A word on this clonotype: A much larger clone lies one base from this, so it may be a read error. CDR3 residues: CASSQRLAGPYEQYF. The CDR3 DNA is TGTGCCAGCAGCCAACGACTAGCGGGGCCCTACGAGCAGTACTTC. V usage is TRBV6-5 and J usage is TRBJ2-7, with TRBD2 identical over 11 bases. From germline, CDR1 is MNHEY and CDR2 SVGAGI. The CDR3 loop spans 15 amino acids. V shed 6 bases and J 2 bases; nucleotides not matched to a gene: 6.

This clonotype was counted only a few times. This chain connects TRBV2 to TRBJ2-5, with 10 bases matching TRBD1. The trim removed 5 bases at V and 4 bases at J, leaving 4 bases unmatched. Germline V CDR1 and CDR2: SNHLY, FYNNEI. The CDR3 totals 14 residues. CDR3 region: CASSKGQGRETQYF. DNA of the CDR3: TGTGCCAGCAGTAAGGGACAGGGGCGAGAGACCCAGTACTTC.

The chain links TRBV5-1 to TRBJ2-7, with 7 bases identical to TRBD2. The J call could be wrong; TRBJ2-5 is a better fit for the DNA end. The CDR3 length is 14 residues. Per germline, CDR1 SGHRS and CDR2 YFSETQ. CDR3 sequence: CASSLVWGGETQYF. The DNA of the CDR3 is TGCGCCAGCAGCTTGGTCTGGGGGGGAGAGACCCAGTACTTC.

The chain uses TRBV20-1 and TRBJ2-7; TRBD2 matches 8 bases. Germline V lookup: CDR1 DFQATT, CDR2 SNEGSKA (reference sequence). CDR3 length: 17 amino acids. With 2 bases clipped from V and 3 bases from J, the junction kept 15 bases outside the gene matches. The CDR3 DNA sequence: TGCAGTGCTAGATATCCCCGGTTGGCGGGAGGACTCTACGAGCAGTACTTC. Translated, it gives CSARYPRLAGGLYEQYF.

In its sample, this clonotype was seen a few times. The rearrangement links TRBV7-2 to TRBJ1-1, with D hard to call. CDR3 length: 13 amino acids. From germline, CDR1 is SGHTA and CDR2 FQGNSA. V gave up 1 base and J gave up 7 bases, with 10 bases separating them. This CDR3 reads CASSLGRAGEAFF. As DNA, the CDR3 is TGTGCCAGCAGCTTAGGACGAGCGGGTGAAGCTTTCTTT.

On this clonotype: Germline is not matched at one junction end, which may reflect a read error. V gene TRBV6-6 combines with J gene TRBJ1-2; no clear D gene. The CDR3 is made up of 17 amino acids. Germline V gene sequence: CDR1 MNHNY, CDR2 SVGAGI (reference sequence). The CDR3 DNA reads as TGTGTCAGCAGCCTTGTTTCCGGGCTAACCTTTAACTATGGCTACACCTTC. It specifies CVSSLVSGLTFNYGYTF.

This CDR3 reads CASKPGQGANEQFF. The CDR3, as DNA: TGTGCCAGCAAACCGGGACAGGGGGCCAATGAGCAGTTCTTC. The chain links TRBV6-5 to TRBJ2-1; 12 nucleotides line up with TRBD1. There are 14 residues in the CDR3. V dropped 7 bases and J dropped 6; count of bases not matched to a gene: 4. CDR1 is MNHEY, CDR2 SVGAGI, per germline.

The rearrangement uses TRBV7-7 and TRBJ2-5, with a possible D match to TRBD1 (5 bases). Trimming shortened V by 1 base and J by 9 bases, and 15 bases separated the two germline ends. CDR1 and CDR2 from the germline V gene are SSHAT and FNYEAQ (reference sequence). The CDR3 consists of 14 residues. The CDR3 DNA reads as TGTGCCAGCAGCTTAGTTCTAGGGGAAAGGGCCCAGTACTTC. Translated: CASSLVLGERAQYF.

This sequence joins TRBV4-2 and TRBJ2-7, with D possibly called TRBD1 or TRBD2 (7 bases each). The germline V and J ends were trimmed by 0 bases and 3 bases, with 21 bases remaining between them. CDR1 and CDR2 (germline): LGHNA, YNFKEQ. The CDR3 extends over 18 amino acids. CDR3 DNA sequence: TGTGCCAGCAGCCAAGAAAGGGGGCTGGGGGGGGCGCACTACGAGCAGTACTTC. Protein product: CASSQERGLGGAHYEQYF.

The J gene is TRBJ2-5, the V gene TRBV29-1; weak D call: TRBD1 (5 bases). The V gene lost 5 bases and the J gene lost 3 bases, with 13 bases spanning the gap. Germline V gene sequence: CDR1 SQVTM, CDR2 ANQGSEA. CDR3 length: 13 residues. CDR3 region: CSVPRREEETQYF. The CDR3 bases are TGCAGCGTTCCCCGCAGGGAAGAAGAGACCCAGTACTTC.

This chain links TRBV7-2 with TRBJ2-5; no reliable D call. V was clipped by 0 bases and J by 2 bases, with 10 bases between them. CDR3 length equals 15 residues. CDR1 and CDR2 from the germline V gene are SGHTA and FQGNSA. CDR3 sequence reads: CASSLALTKQETQYF. The CDR3 DNA reads as TGTGCCAGCAGCTTAGCGCTTACGAAGCAAGAGACCCAGTACTTC.

Many counts were recorded for this clonotype. J is TRBJ2-1 and V is TRBV5-1; maybe TRBD2 (6 bases). V shed 2 bases and J shed 6 bases, with 18 bases lying between them. Germline V gene sequence: CDR1 SGHRS, CDR2 YFSETQ. The CDR3 is made up of 16 amino acids. CDR3 in DNA: TGCGCCAGCAGCTTATTTGCGGCCACTAGCATCAATGAGCAGTTCTTC. Protein sequence: CASSLFAATSINEQFF. Using reference TRBV5-1 and TRBJ2-1 for the parts outside the CDR3, the full variable domain is KAGVTQTPRYLIKTRGQQVTLSCSPISGHRSVSWYQQTPGQGLQFLFEYFSETQRNKGNFPGRFSGRQFSNSRSEMNVSTLELGDSALYLCASSLFAATSINEQFFGPGTRLTVL.

J is TRBJ2-1 and V is TRBV9, with TRBD1 identical over 7 bases. CDR1 is SGDLS and CDR2 is YYNGEE in the germline V gene. With 0 bases clipped from V and 3 bases from J, the junction kept 3 bases outside the gene matches. The CDR3 runs to 15 residues. The CDR3 DNA follows: TGTGCCAGCAGCGTAGGGCAGGGGGACTACAATGAGCAGTTCTTC. Protein: CASSVGQGDYNEQFF. The full variable domain, with the rest looked up from reference TRBV9 and TRBJ2-1, is DSGVTQTPKHLITATGQRVTLRCSPRSGDLSVYWYQQSLDQGLQFLIQYYNGEERAKGNILERFSAQQFPDLHSELNLSSLELGDSALYFCASSVGQGDYNEQFFGPGTRLTVL.